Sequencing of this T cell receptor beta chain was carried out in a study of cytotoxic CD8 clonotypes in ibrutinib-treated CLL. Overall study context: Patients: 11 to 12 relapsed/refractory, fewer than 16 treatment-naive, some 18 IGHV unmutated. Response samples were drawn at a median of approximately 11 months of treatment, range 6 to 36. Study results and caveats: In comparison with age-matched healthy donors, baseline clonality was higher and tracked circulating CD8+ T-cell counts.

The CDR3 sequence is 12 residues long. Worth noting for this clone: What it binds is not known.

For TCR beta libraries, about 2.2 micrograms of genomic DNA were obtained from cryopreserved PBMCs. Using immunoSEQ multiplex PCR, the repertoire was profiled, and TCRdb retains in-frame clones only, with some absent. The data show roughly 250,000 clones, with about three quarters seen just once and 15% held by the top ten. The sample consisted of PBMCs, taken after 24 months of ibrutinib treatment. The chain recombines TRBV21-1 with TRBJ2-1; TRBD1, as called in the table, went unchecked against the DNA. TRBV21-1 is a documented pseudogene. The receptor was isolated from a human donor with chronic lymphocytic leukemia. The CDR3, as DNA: TGTGCCAGCAGCCCGTGGACAGATGAGCAGTTCTTC. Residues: CASSPWTDEQFF.